The entry below gives a single TCR beta chain sequence along with its context. Antigen specificity is unknown. No patient received treatment before thyroid surgery. Trimming at V came to 1 base and at J to 2 bases, leaving 11 bases not matched to a gene. Germline values: CDR1 SQVTM, CDR2 ANQGSEA. CDR3 length: 17 residues. TCRdb reprocessed the PCR reads via MiXCR. The sample contains tens of thousands of clones, approximately 29% of which appear only once. The data were obtained in a study of metastatic and nonmetastatic thyroid tumors. Overall study results and limits: As reported, TCR beta diversity in blood and tumor was significantly higher in malignant thyroid tumors than in benign nodules.

Sequencing used blood. V is TRBV29-1 and J is TRBJ2-7; TRBD1 agrees at 10 bases. This receptor was taken from a female donor with papillary thyroid cancer or a benign thyroid nodule (not recorded which). Some clones in this sample may be carry-over from other donors' samples. Here the CDR3 DNA reads TGCAGCGTTGAAGTCCACCCTCGGGACAGGGGAGCCTACGAGCAGTACTTC. Translation gives CSVEVHPRDRGAYEQYF.